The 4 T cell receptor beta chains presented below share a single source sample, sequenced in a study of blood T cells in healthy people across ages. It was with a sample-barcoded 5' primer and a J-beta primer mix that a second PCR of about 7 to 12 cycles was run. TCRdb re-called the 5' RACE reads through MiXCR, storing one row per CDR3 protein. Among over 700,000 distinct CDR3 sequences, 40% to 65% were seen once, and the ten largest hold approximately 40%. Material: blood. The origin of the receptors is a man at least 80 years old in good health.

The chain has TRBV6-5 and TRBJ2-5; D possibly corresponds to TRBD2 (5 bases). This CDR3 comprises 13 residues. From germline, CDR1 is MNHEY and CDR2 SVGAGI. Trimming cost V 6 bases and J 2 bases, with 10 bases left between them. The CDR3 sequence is CASSWTGQETQYF. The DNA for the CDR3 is TGTGCCAGCAGCTGGACGGGACAAGAGACCCAGTACTTC.

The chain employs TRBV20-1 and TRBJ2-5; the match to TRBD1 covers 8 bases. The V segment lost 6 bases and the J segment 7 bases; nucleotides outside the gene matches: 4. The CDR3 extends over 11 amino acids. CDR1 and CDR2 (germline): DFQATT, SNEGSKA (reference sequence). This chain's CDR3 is CSAHRGWTQYF. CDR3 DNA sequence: TGCAGTGCACACAGGGGGTGGACCCAGTACTTC.

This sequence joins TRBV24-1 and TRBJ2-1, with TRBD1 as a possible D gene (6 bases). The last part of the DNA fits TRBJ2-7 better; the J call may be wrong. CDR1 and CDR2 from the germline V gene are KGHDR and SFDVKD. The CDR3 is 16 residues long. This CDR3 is CATSDYGRGSYNEQYF. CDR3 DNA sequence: TGTGCCACCAGTGATTACGGCAGGGGCTCCTACAATGAGCAGTACTTC.

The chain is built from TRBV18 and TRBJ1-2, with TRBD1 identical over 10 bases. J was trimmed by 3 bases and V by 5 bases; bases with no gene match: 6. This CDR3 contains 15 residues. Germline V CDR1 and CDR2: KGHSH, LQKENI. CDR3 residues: CASSIETGGDYGYTF. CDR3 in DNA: TGTGCCAGCTCAATTGAGACAGGGGGCGACTATGGCTACACCTTC.